This TCR beta chain derives from a study of blood T cell repertoires in COVID-19. Overall study context: There were acute and convalescent COVID-19 samples, and they came from the United States, Italy and Spain. T cells, B-cell-depleted T cells, or PBMCs provided the cDNA or gDNA that served as material.

A Seattle source enrolled patients during active infection and followed them longitudinally. Per the original methods: Researchers report that nucleated cell counts were estimated from reference gene primer amplification. TCRdb keeps only in-frame clones here, not all; method: immunoSEQ multiplex PCR. V and J calls and clone size are those listed in that table; D and trimming were worked out from the DNA. The sample has under 45,000 clones, 81% seen once; the top ten hold roughly 3.1%. Germline CDR1 and CDR2: MNHEY and SMNVEV (reference sequence). The length of the CDR3 is 15 residues. Germline trimming cut 6 bases from V and 8 bases from J; bases unmatched to any gene: 13.

The V gene is TRBV27, the J gene TRBJ1-2; TRBD1 matches 9 bases. The source material was peripheral blood. The source of this sequence is a man between 65 and 79 years old with COVID-19, enrolled during active disease. CDR3 sequence (DNA): TGTGCCAGCAGACTTAACACAGGGGGCGCGGGAGGCTACACCTTC. Encoded protein: CASRLNTGGAGGYTF.